The entry below gives a single TCR beta chain sequence along with its context. What it binds is not known. Assay used: immunoSEQ multiplex PCR; TCRdb lists only in-frame clones, some missing. The sample holds 55,000 to 80,000 clones, more than 90% seen once. The data were taken from a study of T cell clones after liver transplantation. Background on the study: TCRbeta sequencing after a pre-transplant mixed lymphocyte reaction identified graft-donor-reactive clones, later tracked in post-transplant blood.

Findings of the study overall: The donor-reactive repertoire was only partly measurable in a couple of subjects, lacking donor cells.

The V and J ends lost 2 bases and 7 bases respectively, with 12 bases between them. This CDR3 is built from 13 residues. CDR1 is SGHNT, CDR2 YYREEE, per germline (reference sequence). J is TRBJ1-1 and V is TRBV5-4, with no clear D. This sample comprised CD4+ T cells from blood, obtained before liver transplant. This receptor was identified in a human donor who received a liver transplant. The CDR3 DNA sequence: TGTGCCAGCAGCTTCAACTTAAACGGTGAAGCTTTCTTT. Its translation is CASSFNLNGEAFF. The entire variable domain, with the rest obtained from reference TRBV5-4 and TRBJ1-1, is as follows: ETGVTQSPTHLIKTRGQQVTLRCSSQSGHNTVSWYQQALGQGPQFIFQYYREEENGRGNFPPRFSGLQFPNYSSELNVNALELDDSALYLCASSFNLNGEAFFGQGTRLTVV.